The 22 T cell receptor beta chains given below trace back to one sample, sequenced in a study of blood T cell repertoires in COVID-19. The table came from immunoSEQ multiplex PCR; TCRdb's copy has only in-frame clones and leaves some out. The data show 150,000 to 200,000 clones, 80% to 90% seen once. The sequenced material came from peripheral blood. These receptors all stem from a man aged 55 to 70 with acute or convalescent COVID-19.

There are a few counts of this clone. The rearrangement uses TRBV4-1 and TRBJ1-2; TRBD1 aligns across 12 bases. Per the germline V gene, CDR1 is MGHRA and CDR2 is YSYEKL. With V trimmed by 3 bases and J by 8 bases, 7 bases remained unmatched. This CDR3 region has 15 residues. CDR3 amino acids: CASSQGQGAMGGYTF. The CDR3 DNA is TGCGCCAGCAGCCAGGGACAGGGGGCGATGGGCGGCTACACCTTC.

The chain couples TRBV2 to TRBJ2-1; 14 bases agree with TRBD2. The V gene's germline CDR1 is SNHLY and CDR2 FYNNEI. The J segment lost 6 bases and the V segment lost 8 bases, leaving 9 bases of the junction unmatched. This CDR3 has 16 amino acids. CDR3 sequence reads: CASHETSGRVGNEQFF. DNA for the CDR3: TGTGCCAGCCACGAGACTAGCGGGAGGGTAGGCAATGAGCAGTTCTTC.

The chain couples TRBV5-1 to TRBJ1-1; D may be TRBD1 (5 bases). Germline CDR1 reads SGHRS; CDR2 reads YFSETQ. The CDR3 consists of 13 residues. V lost 0 bases to trimming and J lost 5 bases, with 8 bases between them. The CDR3 DNA is TGCGCCAGCAGCTTGGGCAGGGAAACTGAAGCTTTCTTT. This codes for CASSLGRETEAFF.

This chain uses TRBV23-1 with TRBJ1-5; no definite D call. Being an ORF, TRBV23-1 has a function that is uncertain. V gave up 2 bases and J gave up 2 bases, with 19 bases separating them. This CDR3 has 18 amino acids. The CDR3 DNA reads as TGCGCCAGCAGTCAAACCCGCGCAGGCCGGTGGGGCAATCAGCCCCAGCATTTT. Protein sequence: CASSQTRAGRWGNQPQHF.

This chain connects TRBV28 to TRBJ2-1, with 12 bases matching TRBD2. Germline V gene sequence: CDR1 MDHEN, CDR2 SYDVKM. The CDR3 has 17 residues. V was pared by 4 bases and J by 9 bases, with 13 bases of the junction left unmatched. The CDR3 here is CASSSRTSGTPRGEQFF. As DNA, the CDR3 is TGTGCCAGCAGTTCTCGGACTAGCGGGACCCCCCGGGGTGAGCAGTTCTTC.

The chain joins TRBV9 to TRBJ1-1; no firm D call. Germline V CDR1 and CDR2: SGDLS, YYNGEE. V lost 4 bases and J lost 0, with 7 bases in between. This CDR3 contains 13 residues. In DNA, the CDR3 is TGTGCCAGCAGCTTTCAAATGAACACTGAAGCTTTCTTT. Its protein product is CASSFQMNTEAFF.

The chain has TRBV7-2 and TRBJ2-1; D not resolved. The length of the CDR3 is 11 residues. V was clipped by 3 bases and J by 9 bases, with 6 bases between them. Germline V CDR1 and CDR2: SGHTA, FQGNSA. In nucleotides, the CDR3 is TGTGCCAGCAGCTTCTACGGTGAGCAGTTCTTC. Translated, it gives CASSFYGEQFF.

V is TRBV5-1 and J is TRBJ2-1; 10 positions match TRBD2. CDR1 is SGHRS, CDR2 YFSETQ, per germline. Unmatched junction bases numbered 4, after V lost 5 bases and J lost 5 bases. The CDR3 is made up of 14 amino acids. The CDR3 nucleotides are TGCGCCAGCAGGAGTAGCGGGAGGAACAATGAGCAGTTCTTC. The encoded protein is CASRSSGRNNEQFF.

This chain links TRBV3-1 (or the pseudogene TRBV3-2) with TRBJ1-1, with a possible D match to TRBD1 (5 bases). The germline gives CDR1 LGHDT, CDR2 YNNKEL (reference sequence). Trimming took off 1 base at V and 2 bases at J, with 8 bases between the two ends. This CDR3 is built from 14 residues. CDR3 sequence reads: CASSQGQQNTEAFF. In DNA form, the CDR3 reads TGTGCCAGCAGCCAAGGACAGCAAAACACTGAAGCTTTCTTT.

This clone was seen only a few times. This rearrangement joins TRBV9 to TRBJ2-1; TRBD2 aligns across 10 bases. CDR3 size: 17 residues. After removal of 0 bases from V and 5 bases from J, the junction contained 8 bases not matched to a gene. Per germline, CDR1 SGDLS and CDR2 YYNGEE. CDR3 DNA: TGTGCCAGCAGCGTAGGGAATCTGCTAGCGGGAGACAATGAGCAGTTCTTC. It yields the protein CASSVGNLLAGDNEQFF.

Only one count was recorded for this clone. The V gene is TRBV5-6, the J gene TRBJ2-1, with D unclear. Deletions cut 5 bases from V and 3 bases from J, with 18 bases between. The CDR3 extends over 16 amino acids. CDR1 SGHDT and CDR2 YYEEEE come from the germline V gene. The CDR3 DNA reads TGTGCCAGCAGGCGGTGGTCGCAAACCGTCTACAATGAGCAGTTCTTC. Protein product: CASRRWSQTVYNEQFF. The whole variable domain, remainder taken from reference TRBV5-6 and TRBJ2-1, is DAGVTQSPTHLIKTRGQQVTLRCSPKSGHDTVSWYQQALGQGPQFIFQYYEEEERQRGNFPDRFSGHQFPNYSSELNVNALLLGDSALYLCASRRWSQTVYNEQFFGPGTRLTVL.

This rearrangement joins TRBV6-6 to TRBJ1-1; 9 bases match TRBD1. The CDR3 is made up of 11 amino acids. Germline CDR1 reads MNHNY; CDR2 reads SVGAGI (reference sequence). The V and J ends lost 10 bases and 7 bases, in that order; junction bases with no gene match: 4. The CDR3 region is CATTTGGEAFF. The DNA of the CDR3 is TGTGCCACCACGACAGGGGGTGAAGCTTTCTTT.

The chain recombines TRBV18 with TRBJ2-1; TRBD2 aligns across 8 bases. The CDR3 contains 15 residues. CDR1 and CDR2 (germline): KGHSH, LQKENI. V was clipped by 4 bases and J by 8 bases; unmatched bases: 10. In DNA form, the CDR3 reads TGTGCCAGCTCACGCCGGGAGGGCAGAGCCGATGAGCAGTTCTTC. It is translated as CASSRREGRADEQFF.

The chain is built from TRBV19 and TRBJ2-5; possibly TRBD2 for D (5 bases). Between the trimmed V and J ends, which lost 9 bases and 4 bases, there was a span of 18 bases. The CDR3 runs to 14 residues. Germline V CDR1 and CDR2: LNHDA, SQIVND (reference sequence). As DNA, the CDR3 is TGTGCCAGCGCGGTGCGGGCCCCCGGAGAGACCCAGTACTTC. Protein product: CASAVRAPGETQYF.

This clone has just a few counts. This chain connects TRBV28 to TRBJ2-5; 10 bases are a match to TRBD2. Trimming cost V 6 bases and J 2 bases; bases outside gene matches: 18. Germline CDR1 MDHEN, CDR2 SYDVKM. The CDR3 extends over 19 amino acids. The CDR3 DNA follows: TGTGCCAGCAGCCCCATTCCTAAGACTAGCGGGCTATTACAAGAGACCCAGTACTTC. Protein product: CASSPIPKTSGLLQETQYF.

This chain connects TRBV7-6 to TRBJ1-2, with 8 bases that match TRBD1. Germline V lookup: CDR1 SGHVS, CDR2 FNYEAQ. This CDR3 is built from 14 residues. V dropped 4 bases and J dropped 4; count of bases not matched to a gene: 5. DNA for the CDR3: TGTGCCAGCAGCTCAGGGGGCCCGGGCTATGGCTACACCTTC. Translation: CASSSGGPGYGYTF.

The J gene is TRBJ2-2, the V gene TRBV9, with TRBD1 as a possible D gene (6 bases). Between the trimmed V and J ends, which lost 3 bases and 5 bases, there was a span of 14 bases. CDR1 and CDR2 (germline): SGDLS, YYNGEE. The CDR3 contains 15 residues. The CDR3 region has the DNA TGTGCCAGCAGCGCGTTTTTCAGGGGAACCGGGGAGCTGTTTTTT. Translated, it gives CASSAFFRGTGELFF. The complete variable domain, with remaining parts taken from reference TRBV9 and TRBJ2-2, reads DSGVTQTPKHLITATGQRVTLRCSPRSGDLSVYWYQQSLDQGLQFLIQYYNGEERAKGNILERFSAQQFPDLHSELNLSSLELGDSALYFCASSAFFRGTGELFFGEGSRLTVL.

This rearrangement joins TRBV30 to TRBJ1-2, with 10 bases lining up with TRBD1. The CDR3 runs 18 residues. Germline trimming cut 0 bases from V and 0 bases from J; bases unmatched to any gene: 10. Germline loops: CDR1 GTSNPN, CDR2 SVGIG (reference sequence). CDR3 nucleotide sequence: TGTGCCTGGAGTGTACAGAGGACAGGGGGGATGTCTAACTATGGCTACACCTTC. Translated, it gives CAWSVQRTGGMSNYGYTF.

The table lists this clone with a count of one. V and J are TRBV14 and TRBJ2-5; D is perhaps TRBD1 (6 bases). The CDR3 consists of 15 residues. Trimming removed 1 base at V and 4 bases at J, with 13 bases between. CDR1 and CDR2 (germline): SGHDN, FVKESK. The DNA of the CDR3 is TGTGCCAGCAGCCAAGGGCTCGGACAGTTAGAGACCCAGTACTTC. Protein sequence: CASSQGLGQLETQYF. The full variable domain, completed using reference TRBV14 and TRBJ2-5, is EAGVTQFPSHSVIEKGQTVTLRCDPISGHDNLYWYRRVMGKEIKFLLHFVKESKQDESGMPNNRFLAERTGGTYSTLKVQPAELEDSGVYFCASSQGLGQLETQYFGPGTRLLVL.

This sequence joins TRBV27 and TRBJ2-7; 12 bases agree with TRBD2. CDR3 size: 16 residues. Trimming removed 6 bases from V and 4 bases from J; junction bases left unmatched: 10. Germline lookup yields CDR1 MNHEY and CDR2 SMNVEV (reference sequence). CDR3 protein: CASSRLAGDPLYEQYF. For the CDR3, the DNA is TGTGCCAGCAGCCGACTAGCGGGAGATCCCCTATACGAGCAGTACTTC.

V gene TRBV28 combines with J gene TRBJ1-2; 7 bases align to TRBD1. The CDR3 has 12 residues. The germline CDR1 and CDR2 sequences are MDHEN and SYDVKM. V lost 6 bases and J lost 8; bases outside the gene matches: 6. CDR3 region: CASRTGTVGYTF. Here the CDR3 DNA reads TGTGCCAGCAGGACAGGGACGGTCGGCTACACCTTC.

The chain uses TRBV5-1 and TRBJ2-1; 11 positions match TRBD2. Trimming cost V 4 bases and J 9 bases; bases outside gene matches: 9. The germline CDR1 and CDR2 sequences are SGHRS and YFSETQ. The CDR3 runs 15 residues. The CDR3 DNA reads TGCGCCAGCAGCCCCCTAGCGGGAGGCCCCGGTGAGCAGTTCTTC. Translation: CASSPLAGGPGEQFF.